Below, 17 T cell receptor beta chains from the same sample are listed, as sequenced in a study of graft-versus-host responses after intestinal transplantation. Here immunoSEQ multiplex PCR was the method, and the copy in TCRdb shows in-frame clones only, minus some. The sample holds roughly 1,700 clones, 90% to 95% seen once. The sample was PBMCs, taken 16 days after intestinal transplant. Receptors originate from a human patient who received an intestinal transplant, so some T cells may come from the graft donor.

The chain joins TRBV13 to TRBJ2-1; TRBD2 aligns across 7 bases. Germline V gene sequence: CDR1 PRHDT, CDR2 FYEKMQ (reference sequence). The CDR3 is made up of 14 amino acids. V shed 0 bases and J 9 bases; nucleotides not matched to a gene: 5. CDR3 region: CASSLGGLVGEQFF. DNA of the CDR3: TGTGCCAGCAGCTTAGGAGGACTAGTCGGTGAGCAGTTCTTC.

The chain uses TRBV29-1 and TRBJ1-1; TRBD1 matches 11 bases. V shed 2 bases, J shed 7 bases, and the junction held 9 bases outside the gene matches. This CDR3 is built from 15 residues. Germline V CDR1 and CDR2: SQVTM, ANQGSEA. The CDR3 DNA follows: TGCAGCGTTGAATCGCTTGGGGACAGGGGGTTTGAAGCTTTCTTT. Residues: CSVESLGDRGFEAFF.

CDR3 DNA sequence: TGTGCCAGCAGCAAGAGAGGACTAACTGAAGCTTTCTTT. This sequence encodes CASSKRGLTEAFF. This rearrangement joins TRBV27 to TRBJ1-1, with D unclear. The CDR3 loop spans 13 amino acids. V gave up 6 bases and J gave up 5 bases, with 13 bases separating them. CDR1 is MNHEY and CDR2 is SMNVEV in the germline V gene (reference sequence).

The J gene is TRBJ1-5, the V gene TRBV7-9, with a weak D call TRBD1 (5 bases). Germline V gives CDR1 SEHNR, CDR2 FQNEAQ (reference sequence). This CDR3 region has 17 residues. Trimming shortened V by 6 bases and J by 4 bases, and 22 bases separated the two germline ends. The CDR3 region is CASSSGRVPEGNQPQHF. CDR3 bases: TGTGCCAGCAGTTCAGGCAGGGTGCCGGAGGGAAATCAGCCCCAGCATTTT.

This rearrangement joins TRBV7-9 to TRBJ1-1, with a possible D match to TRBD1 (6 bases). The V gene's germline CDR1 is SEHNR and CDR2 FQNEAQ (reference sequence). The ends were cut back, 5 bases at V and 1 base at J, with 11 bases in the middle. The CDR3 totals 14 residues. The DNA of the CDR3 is TGTGCCAGCAGCGGGGACACCTCGAACACTGAAGCTTTCTTT. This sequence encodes CASSGDTSNTEAFF.

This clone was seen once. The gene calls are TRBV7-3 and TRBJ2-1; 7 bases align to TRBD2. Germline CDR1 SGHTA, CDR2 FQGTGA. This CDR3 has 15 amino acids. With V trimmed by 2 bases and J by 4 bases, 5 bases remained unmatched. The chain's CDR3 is CASSLLPSGYNEQFF. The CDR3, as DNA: TGTGCCAGCAGCTTACTCCCTAGCGGTTACAATGAGCAGTTCTTC.

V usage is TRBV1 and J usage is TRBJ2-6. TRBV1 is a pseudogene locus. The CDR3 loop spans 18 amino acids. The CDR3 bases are TGCACCAGCAGCATCATTTGTTTGTGCACAAAGCGGGCCAACGTCCTGACTTTC. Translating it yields CTSSIICLCTKRANVLTF.

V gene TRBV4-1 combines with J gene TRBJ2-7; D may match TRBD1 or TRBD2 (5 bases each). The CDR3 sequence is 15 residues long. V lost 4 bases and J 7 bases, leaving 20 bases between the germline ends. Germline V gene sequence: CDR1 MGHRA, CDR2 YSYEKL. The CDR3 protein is CASSPIGRNGAEQYF. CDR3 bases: TGCGCCAGCAGCCCGATTGGCCGGAACGGGGCGGAGCAGTACTTC.

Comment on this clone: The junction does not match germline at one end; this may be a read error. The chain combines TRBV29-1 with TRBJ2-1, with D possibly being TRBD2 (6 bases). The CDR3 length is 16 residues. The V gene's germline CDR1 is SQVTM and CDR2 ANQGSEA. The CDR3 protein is CSLEGFGGISYNEQFF. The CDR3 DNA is TGCAGCCTTGAGGGATTTGGGGGGATCTCCTACAATGAGCAGTTCTTC.

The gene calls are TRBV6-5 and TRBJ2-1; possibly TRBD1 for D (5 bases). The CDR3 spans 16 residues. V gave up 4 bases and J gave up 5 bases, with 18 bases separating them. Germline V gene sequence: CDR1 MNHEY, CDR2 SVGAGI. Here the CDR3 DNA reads TGTGCCAGCAGTTCCTACGAAAGGACACCCGACAATGAGCAGTTCTTC. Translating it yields CASSSYERTPDNEQFF.

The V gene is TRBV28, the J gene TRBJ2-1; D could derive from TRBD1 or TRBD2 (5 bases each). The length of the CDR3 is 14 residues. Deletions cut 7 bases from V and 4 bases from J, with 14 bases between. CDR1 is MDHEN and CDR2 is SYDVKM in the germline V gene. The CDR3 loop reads CASIEGRAYNEQFF. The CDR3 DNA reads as TGTGCCAGCATTGAGGGCAGGGCTTACAATGAGCAGTTCTTC.

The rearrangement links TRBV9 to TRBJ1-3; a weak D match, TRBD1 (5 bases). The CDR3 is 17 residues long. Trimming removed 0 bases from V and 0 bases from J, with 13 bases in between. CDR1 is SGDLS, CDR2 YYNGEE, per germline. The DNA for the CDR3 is TGTGCCAGCAGCGTAGGGGGGACGGGACTCTCTGGAAACACCATATATTTT. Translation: CASSVGGTGLSGNTIYF. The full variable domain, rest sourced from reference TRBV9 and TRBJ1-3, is DSGVTQTPKHLITATGQRVTLRCSPRSGDLSVYWYQQSLDQGLQFLIQYYNGEERAKGNILERFSAQQFPDLHSELNLSSLELGDSALYFCASSVGGTGLSGNTIYFGEGSWLTVV.

The CDR3 region is CASSVEGGGEKLFF. In DNA form, the CDR3 reads TGTGCCAGCAGCGTAGAAGGGGGCGGGGAAAAACTGTTTTTT. This sequence joins TRBV9 and TRBJ1-4, with 7 bases that match TRBD1. The CDR3 is made up of 14 amino acids. J was trimmed by 8 bases and V by 0 bases; bases with no gene match: 4. CDR1 and CDR2 (germline): SGDLS, YYNGEE. Together with reference TRBV9 and TRBJ1-4, the CDR3 gives the full variable domain: DSGVTQTPKHLITATGQRVTLRCSPRSGDLSVYWYQQSLDQGLQFLIQYYNGEERAKGNILERFSAQQFPDLHSELNLSSLELGDSALYFCASSVEGGGEKLFFGSGTQLSVL.

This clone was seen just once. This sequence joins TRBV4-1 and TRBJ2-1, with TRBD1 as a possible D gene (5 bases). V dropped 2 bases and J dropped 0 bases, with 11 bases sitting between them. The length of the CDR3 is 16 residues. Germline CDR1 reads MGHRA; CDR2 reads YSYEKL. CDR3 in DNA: TGCGCCAGCAGCCAACCGGACATGGGCTCCTACAATGAGCAGTTCTTC. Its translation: CASSQPDMGSYNEQFF.

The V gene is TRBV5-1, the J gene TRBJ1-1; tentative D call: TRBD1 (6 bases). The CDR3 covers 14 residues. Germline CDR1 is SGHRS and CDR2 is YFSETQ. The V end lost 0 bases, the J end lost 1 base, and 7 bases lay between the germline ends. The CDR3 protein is CASSLGTANTEAFF. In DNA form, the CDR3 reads TGCGCCAGCAGCTTGGGGACAGCGAACACTGAAGCTTTCTTT.

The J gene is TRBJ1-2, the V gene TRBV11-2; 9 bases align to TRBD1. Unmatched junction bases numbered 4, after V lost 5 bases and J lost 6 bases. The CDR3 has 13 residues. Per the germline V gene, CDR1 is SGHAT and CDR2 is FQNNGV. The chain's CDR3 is CASSPGTGNGYTF. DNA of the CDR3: TGTGCCAGCAGCCCCGGGACAGGGAATGGCTACACCTTC.

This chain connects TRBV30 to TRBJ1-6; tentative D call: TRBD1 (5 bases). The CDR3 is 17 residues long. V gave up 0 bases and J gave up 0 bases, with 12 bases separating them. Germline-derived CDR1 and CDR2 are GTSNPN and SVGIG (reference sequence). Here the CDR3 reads CAWSVGQGGSYNSPLHF. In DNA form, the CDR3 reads TGTGCCTGGAGTGTAGGGCAGGGCGGCTCCTATAATTCACCCCTCCACTTT.